The 25 T cell receptor beta chains below come from one sample, sequenced in a study of early T cells in non-severe SARS-CoV-2 infection. Each CDR3 protein is one row after TCRdb ran MiXCR on the 5' RACE reads. Of 80,000 or so distinct CDR3 sequences listed, about 12% are singletons. The specimen sequenced was whole blood. The receptors were sampled from an adult who was a healthcare worker with PCR-confirmed SARS-CoV-2 infection or an uninfected control (not recorded which).

The rearrangement joins TRBV2 to TRBJ2-5; D is ambiguous. Trimming took off 3 bases at V and 0 bases at J, with 11 bases between the two ends. The CDR3 length is 15 residues. Germline CDR1 reads SNHLY; CDR2 reads FYNNEI. CDR3 residues: CASSEQASDQETQYF. The CDR3 coding sequence is TGTGCCAGCAGTGAGCAAGCGTCCGACCAAGAGACCCAGTACTTC.

The V call is TRBV28, the J call TRBJ2-1; unclear D gene. V was trimmed by 6 bases and J by 10 bases, leaving 16 bases between them. In germline, CDR1 is MDHEN, CDR2 SYDVKM. CDR3 length: 13 residues. CDR3 region: CASRRLGPYEQFF. CDR3 in DNA: TGTGCCAGCAGGCGCTTGGGCCCGTACGAGCAGTTCTTC.

This clonotype came up a few times. The rearrangement joins TRBV15 to TRBJ2-2; D is possibly TRBD2 (6 bases). The CDR3 has 13 amino acids. The germline CDR1 and CDR2 sequences are LNHNV and YYDKDF (reference sequence). V was cut by 5 bases and J by 7 bases, with 11 bases left in between. The CDR3 nucleotides read TGTGCCACCAGCGTCCAGGGAGGCGGGGAGCTGTTTTTT. It is translated as CATSVQGGGELFF.

V usage is TRBV9 and J usage is TRBJ1-4; D unclear. Germline CDR1 reads SGDLS; CDR2 reads YYNGEE. The V gene lost 0 bases and the J gene lost 7 bases, with 13 bases spanning the gap. The CDR3 loop spans 15 amino acids. CDR3 sequence: CASSVDAGPVEKLFF. As DNA, the CDR3 is TGTGCCAGCAGCGTAGATGCAGGACCGGTTGAAAAACTGTTTTTT.

This clonotype was counted only a few times. This sequence joins TRBV2 and TRBJ1-5, with 7 bases aligning to TRBD1. CDR1 and CDR2 from the germline V gene are SNHLY and FYNNEI. Trimming cost V 11 bases and J 3 bases; bases outside gene matches: 7. The CDR3 covers 13 residues. The chain's CDR3 is CASRGDNNQPQHF. The CDR3, as DNA: TGTGCCTCCAGGGGGGACAACAATCAGCCCCAGCATTTT.

This chain links TRBV27 with TRBJ2-7; D gene uncertain. The germline V gene has CDR1 MNHEY and CDR2 SMNVEV (reference sequence). The CDR3 consists of 14 residues. V was clipped by 5 bases and J by 3 bases, with 14 bases between them. The CDR3 nucleotides read TGTGCCAGCAGTCTTGCTCACCAACACTACGAGCAGTACTTC. This translates into CASSLAHQHYEQYF.

A few counts support this clonotype. The chain uses TRBV12-3 or TRBV12-4 and TRBJ2-3; TRBD1 matches 9 bases. J lost 11 bases, V lost 3 bases, and 9 bases had no gene match. The CDR3 has 14 residues. CDR3 sequence reads: CASSLGNRGLEQYF. The CDR3 nucleotides are TGTGCCAGCAGTTTGGGGAACAGGGGGCTCGAGCAGTATTTT.

The chain links TRBV28 to TRBJ2-7, with 11 bases fitting TRBD1. From germline, CDR1 is MDHEN and CDR2 SYDVKM. V lost 4 bases and J lost 4; bases outside the gene matches: 6. The CDR3 is 15 residues long. In DNA form, the CDR3 reads TGTGCCAGCAGTTCCGGGACAGGGGGTTTGTACGAGCAGTACTTC. Protein product: CASSSGTGGLYEQYF.

This clonotype was observed a few times. The chain combines TRBV20-1 with TRBJ1-5; D ambiguous. This CDR3 region has 15 residues. Germline V gives CDR1 DFQATT, CDR2 SNEGSKA (reference sequence). V was clipped by 1 base and J by 5 bases, with 15 bases between them. CDR3 residues: CSARAGSKGDQPQHF. For the CDR3, the DNA is TGCAGTGCTAGAGCCGGGTCCAAGGGTGATCAGCCCCAGCATTTT.

The chain links TRBV28 to TRBJ2-3, with 13 bases identical to TRBD2. With 7 bases clipped from V and 3 bases from J, the junction kept 10 bases outside the gene matches. Germline V CDR1 and CDR2: MDHEN, SYDVKM. The CDR3 is made up of 17 amino acids. CDR3 residues: CASKGTSGRVLTDTQYF. The DNA for the CDR3 is TGTGCCAGCAAAGGAACTAGCGGGAGGGTACTTACAGATACGCAGTATTTT.

V gene TRBV20-1 combines with J gene TRBJ1-5, with 10 bases aligning to TRBD1. Looked up from germline, CDR1 is DFQATT and CDR2 is SNEGSKA (reference sequence). The CDR3 sequence is 14 residues long. Trimming cost V 6 bases and J 6 bases; bases outside gene matches: 8. The DNA for the CDR3 is TGCAGTGCCTCGACAGGGGGCGGACTTCAGCCCCAGCATTTT. Residues: CSASTGGGLQPQHF.

The chain recombines TRBV20-1 with TRBJ2-7, with D tentatively TRBD2 (6 bases). V lost 4 bases and J lost 4, with 14 bases in between. Per germline, CDR1 DFQATT and CDR2 SNEGSKA (reference sequence). The CDR3 loop spans 13 amino acids. The DNA of the CDR3 is TGCAGTGCTACCGCAGTAGGGAGGTACGAGCAGTACTTC. Translating it yields CSATAVGRYEQYF.

This clonotype was found a few times. The rearrangement joins TRBV5-6 to TRBJ1-1; TRBD1 aligns across 7 bases. Germline assignment: CDR1 SGHDT and CDR2 YYEEEE. CDR3 length: 14 amino acids. V lost 7 bases and J lost 1; bases outside the gene matches: 7. The CDR3 nucleotides read TGTGCCAGCGGGTACAGGGGCGGGAACACTGAAGCTTTCTTT. Translated: CASGYRGGNTEAFF.

The chain joins TRBV12-3 or TRBV12-4 to TRBJ2-3; D may correspond to TRBD1 or TRBD2 (5 bases each). The CDR3 runs 14 residues. V was trimmed by 8 bases and J by 4 bases, leaving 16 bases between them. The CDR3, as DNA: TGTGCCAGCGCCGAGGGGCTAGCTTCAGATACGCAGTATTTT. As protein: CASAEGLASDTQYF.

This chain joins TRBV11-2 and TRBJ2-1; D might be TRBD1 (7 bases). Looked up from germline, CDR1 is SGHAT and CDR2 is FQNNGV. V was trimmed by 1 base and J by 4 bases, leaving 11 bases between them. The CDR3 spans 15 residues. As DNA, the CDR3 is TGTGCCAGCAGCTTAGGGAGGGGACAGTACAATGAGCAGTTCTTC. Protein: CASSLGRGQYNEQFF.

The rearrangement links TRBV7-2 to TRBJ2-7; D is perhaps TRBD2 (6 bases). The CDR3 is 16 amino acids. Germline V gives CDR1 SGHTA, CDR2 FQGNSA. V lost 3 bases, J lost 7 bases, and 22 bases lay in between. CDR3 loop: CASSFPSGGRIGEQYF. CDR3 nucleotide sequence: TGTGCCAGCAGCTTCCCTTCCGGGGGTCGGATTGGGGAGCAGTACTTC.

This clonotype was seen a few times. This chain links TRBV7-9 with TRBJ2-7; D unresolved. V lost 4 bases to trimming and J lost 3 bases, with 7 bases between them. The germline V gene has CDR1 SEHNR and CDR2 FQNEAQ (reference sequence). The CDR3 is 12 residues long. CDR3 in amino acids: CASSSELYEQYF. The CDR3 DNA reads as TGTGCCAGCAGCTCCGAACTCTACGAGCAGTACTTC.

This clonotype appeared a few times. The chain couples TRBV20-1 to TRBJ2-6; no reliable D call. This CDR3 spans 15 amino acids. Per the germline V gene, CDR1 is DFQATT and CDR2 is SNEGSKA (reference sequence). Trimming left V 3 bases short and J 2 bases short, with 11 bases between. DNA for the CDR3: TGCAGTGCTAGTATCGGTGCGGCTGGGGCCAACGTCCTGACTTTC. It specifies CSASIGAAGANVLTF.

The rearrangement uses TRBV9 and TRBJ2-4; 12 bases match TRBD2. The CDR3 has 17 residues. The germline gives CDR1 SGDLS, CDR2 YYNGEE. Trimming took 2 bases from V and 8 from J; bases not matched to a gene: 11. The CDR3 DNA reads TGTGCCAGCAGCGTCGGGACTAGCGGGTCCGCGTTGGACATTCAGTACTTC. Translated: CASSVGTSGSALDIQYF. The full variable domain, its missing parts supplied by reference TRBV9 and TRBJ2-4, is DSGVTQTPKHLITATGQRVTLRCSPRSGDLSVYWYQQSLDQGLQFLIQYYNGEERAKGNILERFSAQQFPDLHSELNLSSLELGDSALYFCASSVGTSGSALDIQYFGAGTRLSVL.

In this sample, this clonotype turned up a few times. The J gene is TRBJ2-7, the V gene TRBV2; D gene unclear. V was shortened by 6 bases and J by 0 bases, with 9 bases between the two germline ends. The CDR3 has 13 residues. The germline V gene encodes CDR1 SNHLY and CDR2 FYNNEI. CDR3 nucleotides: TGTGCCAGCAGACAGTTGACCTCCTACGAGCAGTACTTC. Protein product: CASRQLTSYEQYF.

This clonotype has just a few counts. The chain has TRBV29-1 and TRBJ1-1; D is possibly TRBD1 (5 bases). V lost 1 base and J lost 3, with 12 bases in between. Germline CDR1 is SQVTM and CDR2 is ANQGSEA. This CDR3 spans 14 amino acids. The CDR3 region is CSVEGSGRDTEAFF. CDR3 nucleotides: TGCAGCGTTGAAGGGTCAGGGAGGGACACTGAAGCTTTCTTT.

This clonotype appeared a few times. This chain joins TRBV19 and TRBJ2-6; D gene unclear. This CDR3 is built from 15 residues. Germline V gene sequence: CDR1 LNHDA, CDR2 SQIVND (reference sequence). Trimming stripped 2 bases from V and 2 bases from J, with 7 bases between. The CDR3 loop reads CASSILNPGANVLTF. The CDR3 nucleotides are TGTGCCAGTAGTATATTGAACCCTGGGGCCAACGTCCTGACTTTC.

This clonotype has a handful of counts. The chain has TRBV7-3 and TRBJ2-2; 8 bases map to TRBD2. Germline CDR1 is SGHTA and CDR2 is FQGTGA. CDR3 length: 15 residues. V trimming: 7 bases; J trimming: 4 bases; junction bases outside the gene matches: 8. The chain's CDR3 is CASTMTSASTGELFF. The CDR3 nucleotides read TGTGCCAGCACCATGACTAGCGCGAGCACCGGGGAGCTGTTTTTT.

This clonotype was seen many times. The chain has TRBV11-2 and TRBJ2-1; TRBD1 matches at 10 bases. This CDR3 region has 16 residues. Germline V lookup: CDR1 SGHAT, CDR2 FQNNGV. After removal of 4 bases from V and 5 bases from J, the junction contained 8 bases not matched to a gene. CDR3 bases: TGTGCCAGCAGCTATAGTTGGGACAGGGGTAACAATGAGCAGTTCTTC. This codes for CASSYSWDRGNNEQFF.

This clonotype was picked up many times. The V gene is TRBV9, the J gene TRBJ2-7; D might be TRBD1 or TRBD2, each matching 5 bases. The V gene's germline CDR1 is SGDLS and CDR2 YYNGEE. V gave up 4 bases and J gave up 6 bases, with 11 bases separating them. The CDR3 covers 12 residues. DNA for the CDR3: TGTGCCAGCAGCCAGAATGGGGGCGAGCAGTACTTC. This codes for CASSQNGGEQYF. The full variable domain, rest sourced from reference TRBV9 and TRBJ2-7, is DSGVTQTPKHLITATGQRVTLRCSPRSGDLSVYWYQQSLDQGLQFLIQYYNGEERAKGNILERFSAQQFPDLHSELNLSSLELGDSALYFCASSQNGGEQYFGPGTRLTVT.